This passage covers 10 T cell receptor beta chains from one sample sequenced in a study of spatial heterogeneity in lung cancer. Time point given: blood at routine non-recurrence follow-up after resection. Tumor, nontumor lung or frozen PBMC supplied whole RNA, sequenced without sorting. TCRdb used MiXCR to reprocess the 5' RACE reads, holding one entry per CDR3 protein. This sample yields about 120,000 distinct CDR3 sequences, of which 12% are seen a single time; 16% belongs to the top ten. Sequencing was performed on PBMCs, taken at follow-up. These TCRs come from a male donor with early-stage non-small cell lung cancer.

This clonotype was observed at least ten times. The chain uses TRBV28 and TRBJ2-5, with D perhaps TRBD2 (5 bases). The V end lost 1 base, the J end lost 3 bases, and 6 bases lay between the germline ends. The CDR3 loop spans 13 amino acids. Germline-derived CDR1 and CDR2 are MDHEN and SYDVKM. CDR3 nucleotides: TGTGCCAGCAGTTTATATAGCGAAGAGACCCAGTACTTC. Its translation: CASSLYSEETQYF.

At least ten counts were recorded for this clonotype. The V gene is TRBV24-1, the J gene TRBJ1-5, with TRBD1 matching 7 bases. The V and J ends lost 7 bases and 2 bases, in that order; junction bases with no gene match: 4. The length of the CDR3 is 14 residues. The germline V gene encodes CDR1 KGHDR and CDR2 SFDVKD. The CDR3 region is CATSRGGGNQPQHF. CDR3 nucleotides: TGTGCCACCAGCAGGGGGGGAGGCAATCAGCCCCAGCATTTT.

This clonotype showed up many times. The V and J genes are TRBV5-1 and TRBJ2-3; D may correspond to TRBD1 or TRBD2 (6 bases each). V dropped 3 bases and J dropped 3 bases, with 11 bases sitting between them. CDR1 is SGHRS and CDR2 is YFSETQ in the germline V gene. The CDR3 consists of 14 residues. CDR3 sequence reads: CASSWRGVTDTQYF. The CDR3 DNA sequence: TGCGCCAGCAGCTGGAGGGGGGTAACAGATACGCAGTATTTT.

V is TRBV11-3 and J is TRBJ2-3; 8 nucleotides line up with TRBD2. The V and J ends lost 8 bases and 3 bases, in that order; junction bases with no gene match: 10. Germline loops: CDR1 SGHNT, CDR2 YENEEA. CDR3 length: 15 amino acids. CDR3 bases: TGTGCCAGCTGCCCCCGAGCGGGGGATACAGATACGCAGTATTTT. Translating gives CASCPRAGDTDTQYF.

This clonotype was counted only a few times. The V call is TRBV20-1, the J call TRBJ2-7; 8 bases align to TRBD1. Germline V gene sequence: CDR1 DFQATT, CDR2 SNEGSKA (reference sequence). The CDR3 loop spans 14 amino acids. V shed 0 bases and J 3 bases; nucleotides not matched to a gene: 4. CDR3 in amino acids: CSARDTGQGYEQYF. The CDR3 nucleotides are TGCAGTGCTAGAGATACCGGACAGGGCTACGAGCAGTACTTC.

The sample holds a few counts of this clonotype. The chain combines TRBV7-3 with TRBJ2-5, with 11 bases matching TRBD1. CDR3 length: 14 amino acids. The V gene end was trimmed by 5 bases and the J gene end by 4 bases; junction bases not matched to a gene: 3. CDR1 and CDR2 (germline): SGHTA, FQGTGA. CDR3 amino acids: CASSVGTGGETQYF. CDR3 bases: TGTGCCAGCAGCGTCGGGACAGGGGGAGAGACCCAGTACTTC.

The J gene is TRBJ1-1, the V gene TRBV18; D remains unclear. Between the trimmed V and J ends, which lost 4 bases and 7 bases, there was a span of 13 bases. Germline loops: CDR1 KGHSH, CDR2 LQKENI. The CDR3 is made up of 13 amino acids. The CDR3 protein is CASSLREANEAFF. The CDR3 region has the DNA TGTGCCAGCTCACTCCGGGAGGCGAATGAAGCTTTCTTT.

This clonotype was found a few times. The rearrangement joins TRBV6-1 to TRBJ1-1; no firm D call. CDR3 length: 13 residues. Trimming removed 4 bases at V and 11 bases at J, with 17 bases between. Germline V gene lookup returns CDR1 MNHNS and CDR2 SASEGT. DNA of the CDR3: TGTGCCAGCAGTGCGTCCGGGTCCCCTCGGGCTTTCTTT. Amino acid sequence: CASSASGSPRAFF.

This clonotype has just a few counts. V gene TRBV5-1 combines with J gene TRBJ1-4; D gene uncertain. The CDR3 sequence is 17 residues long. Trimming took off 1 base at V and 0 bases at J, with 13 bases between the two ends. Germline CDR1 and CDR2: SGHRS and YFSETQ. In nucleotides, the CDR3 is TGCGCCAGCAGCTTGAAGCCCGGAGATGCAACTAATGAAAAACTGTTTTTT. It yields the protein CASSLKPGDATNEKLFF.

The chain uses TRBV30 and TRBJ2-5; D remains ambiguous. This CDR3 comprises 15 residues. Germline loops: CDR1 GTSNPN, CDR2 SVGIG (reference sequence). Trimming stripped 2 bases from V and 0 bases from J, with 13 bases between. In DNA, the CDR3 is TGTGCCTGGAGTTTTCCTGACTGGTACCAAGAGACCCAGTACTTC. It encodes CAWSFPDWYQETQYF.